The 12 T cell receptor delta chains below were found in one sample sequenced in a study of Vδ1+ human thymocytes. Study observations and caveats: Thymic TRG and TRD repertoires appeared highly polyclonal.

Sequences come from RNA converted to cDNA by reverse transcription. CDR3 amplicons came from multiplex PCR with pooled V-gene forward and constant-region reverse primers. TCRdb used CATT to re-call clones from the multiplex PCR reads. The table has 70,000 or so delta-chain clones, around 34% seen once. The antigens these receptors bind are not known. Sequenced material: Vdelta1+ gamma-delta thymocytes from the thymus. Subset defined: FACS-sorted CD3+ TCRalphabeta- TCRVdelta1+ TCRVdelta2- thymocytes. The receptor source for this set is a boy less than two years old who had congenital heart surgery.

The chain has TRDV1 and TRDJ1; 10 bases are shared with TRDD3. This CDR3 contains 19 residues. V lost 2 bases to trimming and J lost 0 bases; unmatched junction nucleotides: 12. Germline V gene lookup returns CDR1 TSWWSYY and CDR2 QGS. CDR3 DNA: TGTGCTCTTGGGGAAGTGGTTCTACGGGGGATACGGCACACCGATAAACTCATCTTT. Residues: CALGEVVLRGIRHTDKLIF.

The chain is built from TRDV1 and TRDJ1; 7 positions agree with TRDD3. CDR3 length: 22 residues. CDR1 and CDR2 from the germline V gene are TSWWSYY and QGS. J gave up 0 bases and V 3 bases, and 25 bases lay outside the gene matches. The CDR3 is CALGDPHTYVAGYSLYTDKLIF. The CDR3 DNA follows: TGTGCTCTTGGGGACCCCCATACCTACGTCGCGGGATACAGTCTCTACACCGATAAACTCATCTTT.

This clone was found a few times. V is TRDV1 and J is TRDJ1; TRDD3 aligns across 8 bases. The CDR3 sequence is 21 residues long. CDR1 TSWWSYY and CDR2 QGS come from the germline V gene. Trimming removed 4 bases from V and 1 base from J; junction bases left unmatched: 23. The CDR3 loop is CALGVPLASTPWGTSTDKLIF. Here the CDR3 DNA reads TGTGCTCTTGGGGTCCCCTTAGCCTCTACACCCTGGGGGACCTCCACCGATAAACTCATCTTT.

The V and J genes are TRDV2 and TRDJ3; D may be TRDD3 (6 bases). The V and J ends lost 7 bases and 11 bases respectively, with 17 bases between them. Germline V gene lookup returns CDR1 GEAIGNYY and CDR2 EKD. The CDR3 loop spans 14 amino acids. The CDR3 region is CAWGTGFCPRQMFF. The DNA for the CDR3 is TGTGCCTGGGGAACTGGGTTTTGCCCCCGACAGATGTTTTTC.

The rearrangement uses TRDV1 and TRDJ1, with 8 bases lining up with TRDD2. The CDR3 runs 22 residues. V dropped 3 bases and J dropped 0; count of bases not matched to a gene: 24. CDR1 and CDR2 from the germline V gene are TSWWSYY and QGS. The CDR3 sequence: CALGDSRCGFLQNGEHTDKLIF. The CDR3 DNA sequence: TGTGCTCTTGGGGACAGCAGGTGTGGCTTCCTACAGAACGGGGAGCACACCGATAAACTCATCTTT.

The chain has TRDV1 and TRDJ1; D may correspond to TRDD2 or TRDD3 (6 bases each). CDR3 length: 22 amino acids. CDR1 and CDR2 from the germline V gene are TSWWSYY and QGS. The V end was cut by 0 bases, the J end by 1 base, with 30 bases between. The CDR3 loop is CALGELLVLLPSRYGVTDKLIF. CDR3 coding DNA: TGTGCTCTTGGGGAACTTCTCGTCCTACTACCTTCCCGATACGGGGTCACCGATAAACTCATCTTT.

The chain joins TRDV3 to TRDJ1; D gene uncertain. The germline CDR1 and CDR2 sequences are TVYSNPD and GDNSRS (reference sequence). CDR3 length: 16 amino acids. The V and J ends lost 5 bases and 0 bases respectively, with 22 bases between them. The CDR3 reads CAPRASGSNYTDKLIF. The CDR3 DNA reads TGTGCCCCCAGGGCCTCGGGCTCGAATTACACCGATAAACTCATCTTT.

Concerning this clone itself: At one end, the junction sequence differs from germline, possibly due to a read error. The gene calls are TRDV1 and TRDJ2; 10 nucleotides align to TRDD3. The germline CDR1 and CDR2 sequences are TSWWSYY and QGS. This CDR3 is 25 amino acids long. Here the CDR3 reads CALGDPPPSNWGIEFTFSLAAQLFF. The CDR3 DNA reads as TGTGCTCTTGGGGACCCCCCGCCCTCGAACTGGGGGATTGAATTCACTTTCTCTTTGGCAGCACAACTCTTCTTT.

The sample holds a few counts of this clone. V usage is TRDV1 and J usage is TRDJ1; 7 nucleotides align to TRDD3. V dropped 4 bases and J dropped 2; count of bases not matched to a gene: 28. Germline V gene lookup returns CDR1 TSWWSYY and CDR2 QGS. This CDR3 spans 22 amino acids. The CDR3 sequence is CALGAQSFRTGVHNWPTDKLIF. DNA of the CDR3: TGTGCTCTTGGGGCCCAGAGCTTCCGGACTGGGGTCCACAATTGGCCTACCGATAAACTCATCTTT.

V is TRDV1 and J is TRDJ1, with 7 nucleotides matching TRDD3. V gave up 0 bases and J gave up 2 bases; unmatched junction bases: 9. Germline-derived CDR1 and CDR2 are TSWWSYY and QGS. CDR3 length: 17 residues. CDR3 sequence (DNA): TGTGCTCTTGGGGAACTCCGGGGGATCACCCTGACCGATAAACTCATCTTT. Translation gives CALGELRGITLTDKLIF.

The sample holds a few counts of this clone. The J gene is TRDJ1, the V gene TRDV1, with unresolved D. The CDR3 extends over 18 amino acids. The ends were cut back, 4 bases at V and 0 bases at J, with 21 bases in the middle. The germline V gene has CDR1 TSWWSYY and CDR2 QGS. The CDR3: CALGASWYNDEYTDKLIF. Here the CDR3 DNA reads TGTGCTCTTGGGGCCTCCTGGTATAACGATGAGTACACCGATAAACTCATCTTT.

The rearrangement uses TRDV1 and TRDJ1; D perhaps matches TRDD3 (5 bases). The CDR3 length is 14 residues. V gave up 3 bases and J gave up 3 bases, with 11 bases separating them. Germline CDR1 TSWWSYY, CDR2 QGS. For the CDR3, the DNA is TGTGCTCTTGGGGAGGGGGTGATTCCCGATAAACTCATCTTT. Translating gives CALGEGVIPDKLIF.